The next 8 T cell receptor beta chains were all read from a single sample in a study of long-term antiretroviral therapy in people with HIV. At the survey level, the v3.0 immunoSEQ assay was run. TCRdb's table, derived via immunoSEQ multiplex PCR, lists solely in-frame clones and lacks some. The repertoire includes over 10,000 clones, around 89% of them detected once, and 20% to 25% sits in the top ten. The sequencing here drew on unsorted PBMCs, taken 2.1 years after starting antiretroviral therapy. These receptors all stem from a woman between 40 and 55 years old with HIV.

The J gene is TRBJ2-7, the V gene TRBV5-6; D possibly corresponds to TRBD2 (6 bases). With 0 bases removed from V and 0 bases from J, the gap between germline ends came to 7 bases. Germline assignment: CDR1 SGHDT and CDR2 YYEEEE. The CDR3 contains 14 residues. For the CDR3, the DNA is TGTGCCAGCAGCTTGGGGGGGGACTCCTACGAGCAGTACTTC. Its translation: CASSLGGDSYEQYF.

This chain uses TRBV7-9 with TRBJ1-3; D gene uncertain. The CDR3 sequence is 16 residues long. Germline V gene data show CDR1 as SEHNR and CDR2 as FQNEAQ (reference sequence). Trimming left V 5 bases short and J 3 bases short, with 17 bases between. The CDR3 region is CASSPLSGRIGNTIYF. DNA of the CDR3: TGTGCCAGCAGCCCCCTTTCGGGCAGGATTGGAAACACCATATATTTT.

The rearrangement joins TRBV27 to TRBJ2-2, with D unclear. V was shortened by 6 bases and J by 5 bases, with 28 bases between the two germline ends. Germline assignment: CDR1 MNHEY and CDR2 SMNVEV (reference sequence). This CDR3 spans 19 amino acids. CDR3: CASRPQSSLGSRGTGELFF. DNA of the CDR3: TGTGCCAGCAGACCCCAAAGTTCACTGGGCAGCCGAGGAACCGGGGAGCTGTTTTTT.

Relative to its sample, this clone is medium-sized (0.01 to 0.1%). This sequence joins TRBV6-1 and TRBJ1-1, with D uncertain. V was clipped by 7 bases and J by 1 base, with 10 bases between them. The CDR3 length is 13 residues. Per germline, CDR1 MNHNS and CDR2 SASEGT. The CDR3 DNA reads TGTGCCAGCAAGACTTGGGCGAACACTGAAGCTTTCTTT. Its translation: CASKTWANTEAFF.

V gene TRBV19 combines with J gene TRBJ2-3; D perhaps matches TRBD1 (5 bases). Germline CDR1 is LNHDA and CDR2 is SQIVND (reference sequence). The ends were cut back, 4 bases at V and 2 bases at J, with 10 bases in the middle. The CDR3 is 14 residues long. As DNA, the CDR3 is TGTGCCAGTAGTAGCAGGACAAACACAGATACGCAGTATTTT. Translating gives CASSSRTNTDTQYF.

The V gene is TRBV29-1, the J gene TRBJ2-2, with D possibly being TRBD2 (6 bases). Germline values: CDR1 SQVTM, CDR2 ANQGSEA. The CDR3 covers 16 residues. V lost 0 bases to trimming and J lost 0 bases, with 11 bases between them. The DNA for the CDR3 is TGCAGCGTTGAAGATCTCGCGGGAACGAACACCGGGGAGCTGTTTTTT. Amino acid sequence: CSVEDLAGTNTGELFF.

This clone was observed a handful of times. The rearrangement links TRBV30 to TRBJ1-1; D is undetermined. V was trimmed by 0 bases and J by 8 bases, leaving 13 bases between them. The germline gives CDR1 GTSNPN, CDR2 SVGIG (reference sequence). The CDR3 is 13 residues long. The CDR3 coding sequence is TGTGCCTGGAGTGTAGGGATAGGGCAAGAAGCTTTCTTT. Translating gives CAWSVGIGQEAFF.

The V call is TRBV10-3, the J call TRBJ2-7; 8 bases fit TRBD1. In germline, CDR1 is ENHRY, CDR2 SYGVKD. The CDR3 has 14 amino acids. V shed 7 bases and J 6 bases; nucleotides not matched to a gene: 11. This CDR3 reads CAITPGTGLFEQYF. DNA of the CDR3: TGTGCCATCACCCCCGGGACAGGTCTCTTCGAGCAGTACTTC.